Listed below are T cell receptor beta chains from one sample, sequenced in a study of blood T cell repertoires in COVID-19. The table came from immunoSEQ multiplex PCR; TCRdb's copy has only in-frame clones and leaves some out. The sample has 150,000 or so clones; around 83% are singletons. The sample taken for sequencing was peripheral blood. The receptors originated from a woman in her fifties or sixties with COVID-19, enrolled during active disease. Each CDR3 is given with its conserved first and last residue. Each record gives: V gene, clone size, CDR3 protein. Clone sizes are given selectively: once, few, many, or a class where the clone is expanded.

V: TRBV6-5; size: NA; CDR3: CASSYLATRAEAFF
V: TRBV12-3/TRBV12-4; size: NA; CDR3: CASSLRGKETQYF
V: TRBV10-2; size: NA; CDR3: CASSLDRGPDTQYF
V: TRBV14; size: NA; CDR3: CASSHAWKGRLLGSGNTIYF
V: TRBV18; size: NA; CDR3: CASSLDSSALHF
V: TRBV6-5; size: NA; CDR3: CASSRSEETQYF
V: TRBV5-1; size: NA; CDR3: CASTSGRAGEDTQYF
V: TRBV5-1; size: NA; CDR3: CASSTPDTNTEAFF
V: TRBV18; size: NA; CDR3: CASSPVRQASTDTQYF
V: TRBV3-1/TRBV3-2; size: NA; CDR3: CASSQEKLGNEKLFF
V: TRBV11-3; size: once; CDR3: CASSFDPGTSGSGELFF
V: TRBV5-6; size: NA; CDR3: CASSRTPRGNTEAFF
V: TRBV3-1/TRBV3-2; size: once; CDR3: CASSNLGTGGTDTQYF
V: TRBV7-9; size: NA; CDR3: CASSPPSRRGGLETQYF
V: TRBV5-4; size: NA; CDR3: CASSLGAGADNEQFF
V: TRBV3-1/TRBV3-2; size: few; CDR3: CASSAPGSYNEQFF
V: TRBV10-3; size: few; CDR3: CAISGERTGINYGYTF